A selection of T cell receptor beta chains follows, all from one sample in a study of blood T cell repertoires in COVID-19. Clones were read by immunoSEQ multiplex PCR, and TCRdb kept only the in-frame ones, dropping some. The sample has tens of thousands of clones, approximately 80% seen once. Sequenced sample: peripheral blood. The receptors stem from a man aged 30 to 45 with COVID-19, enrolled during active disease. Each CDR3 is given with its conserved first and last residue. Fields, in order: clone size, J gene, V gene, D gene, CDR3 protein, CDR3 DNA. A D gene is named only where the DNA matches it firmly. Some rows have no size entry. The others give once, few or many, or a class for an expanded clone.

.	TRBJ1-1	TRBV6-5	TRBD1	CASSYGTGNTEAFF	TGTGCCAGCAGTTACGGGACAGGGAACACTGAAGCTTTCTTT
.	TRBJ2-2	TRBV19	TRBD1	CASRVTGQTYTGELFF	TGTGCCAGTAGAGTAACGGGACAGACATACACCGGGGAGCTGTTTTTT
.	TRBJ2-3	TRBV6-1	.	CASSEYGGGPGADTQYF	TGTGCCAGCAGTGAATACGGGGGAGGGCCAGGGGCAGATACGCAGTATTTT
.	TRBJ2-7	TRBV11-2	.	CASSPAGGTEAEQYF	TGTGCCAGCAGCCCTGCAGGGGGGACCGAGGCCGAGCAGTACTTC
.	TRBJ2-7	TRBV9	TRBD1	CASSAGSGQLSSYEQYF	TGTGCCAGCAGCGCTGGATCGGGACAGCTGAGCTCCTACGAGCAGTACTTC
.	TRBJ1-6	TRBV14	.	CASSQRGYNSPLHF	TGTGCCAGCAGCCAAAGAGGGTACAATTCACCCCTCCACTTT
.	TRBJ1-2	TRBV6-4	TRBD1	CASRGQGAYGYTF	TGTGCCAGCAGAGGACAGGGGGCCTATGGCTACACCTTC
.	TRBJ2-3	TRBV18	TRBD2	CASSPFLSSGGTDTQYF	TGTGCCAGCTCACCTTTCCTTTCTAGCGGGGGCACAGATACGCAGTATTTT
.	TRBJ1-1	TRBV7-2	.	CASSDGQYMNTEAFF	TGTGCCAGCAGCGACGGACAGTACATGAACACTGAAGCTTTCTTT
.	TRBJ2-1	TRBV5-1	TRBD2	CASSLEGGTNEQFF	TGCGCCAGCAGCTTGGAGGGAGGGACCAATGAGCAGTTCTTC
.	TRBJ2-7	TRBV28	.	CASSLGGSPYEQYF	TGTGCCAGCAGTTTAGGCGGGTCCCCCTACGAGCAGTACTTC
.	TRBJ2-4	TRBV5-6	TRBD2	CASNLREGGNIQYF	TGTGCCAGCAACCTTAGGGAGGGAGGAAACATTCAGTACTTC
once	TRBJ2-1	TRBV5-1	.	CASQTGQSYNEQFF	TGCGCCAGCCAAACGGGACAATCCTACAATGAGCAGTTCTTC
.	TRBJ2-4	TRBV6-2/TRBV6-3	.	CASSYAGGAKNIQYF	TGTGCCAGCAGTTACGCAGGTGGCGCCAAAAACATTCAGTACTTC
.	TRBJ2-7	TRBV6-6	.	CASSYSMAGKSGPYF	TGTGCCAGCAGTTACTCGATGGCAGGGAAATCCGGTCCGTACTTC
.	TRBJ2-5	TRBV11-2	TRBD2	CASSLGVAGNFETQYF	TGTGCCAGCAGCTTAGGAGTAGCGGGGAATTTCGAGACCCAGTACTTC
.	TRBJ2-7	TRBV11-3	TRBD2	CASSPSGGRSPSEQYF	TGTGCCAGCAGCCCCAGCGGGGGGAGAAGCCCCTCCGAGCAGTACTTC
.	TRBJ1-1	TRBV6-6	TRBD1	CASSQRDSGNTEAFF	TGTGCCAGCAGTCAAAGGGACAGTGGGAACACTGAAGCTTTCTTT
.	TRBJ2-5	TRBV7-9	TRBD2	CASSSRTSGGIYF	TGTGCCAGCAGCTCGAGGACTAGCGGGGGGATTTACTTC
.	TRBJ1-2	TRBV28	.	CASSVQGSNYGYTF	TGTGCCAGCAGCGTACAGGGATCTAACTATGGCTACACCTTC
medium-sized	TRBJ1-3	TRBV5-1	TRBD1	CASSAGGSGNTIYF	TGCGCCAGCAGCGCAGGGGGCAGTGGAAACACCATATATTTT
.	TRBJ2-1	TRBV27	.	CASGPHNEQFF	TGTGCCTCAGGCCCACACAATGAGCAGTTCTTC
.	TRBJ1-1	TRBV7-9	.	CASSSTGGNTEAFF	TGTGCCAGCAGCTCGACAGGAGGGAACACTGAAGCTTTCTTT
few	TRBJ2-5	TRBV24-1	.	CATSDLGLRGETQYF	TGTGCCACCAGTGATTTGGGACTCCGGGGAGAGACCCAGTACTTC
.	TRBJ1-4	TRBV28	TRBD1	CASSLSGGNEKLFF	TGTGCCAGCAGTTTATCAGGGGGTAATGAAAAACTGTTTTTT
.	TRBJ2-3	TRBV5-1	TRBD1	CASSLEDRGRDTQYF	TGCGCCAGCAGCTTGGAAGACAGGGGACGAGATACGCAGTATTTT
.	TRBJ1-5	TRBV7-2	TRBD1	CASSLATGGGQPQHF	TGTGCCAGCAGCTTAGCGACAGGGGGCGGACAGCCCCAGCATTTT
.	TRBJ1-1	TRBV11-2	TRBD1	CASSLDRARTEAFF	TGTGCCAGCAGCTTGGACAGGGCAAGGACTGAAGCTTTCTTT
.	TRBJ2-3	TRBV7-2	TRBD2	CASSFPERENGDTQYF	TGTGCCAGCAGCTTTCCCGAGCGGGAGAACGGAGATACGCAGTATTTT
.	TRBJ2-7	TRBV9	TRBD1	CASSGGPPGQMSEQYF	TGTGCCAGCAGCGGAGGCCCACCGGGACAGATGTCCGAGCAGTACTTC
.	TRBJ1-4	TRBV28	.	CASSLGDIRNEKLFF	TGTGCCAGCAGTTTAGGGGACATCCGTAATGAAAAACTGTTTTTT
.	TRBJ2-1	TRBV11-1	TRBD2	CASSAQLAGGSGEQFF	TGTGCCAGCAGCGCGCAACTAGCGGGAGGCTCCGGGGAGCAGTTCTTC
.	TRBJ1-6	TRBV18	.	CASSPQDSHSPLHF	TGTGCCAGCTCACCACAGGACAGCCATTCACCCCTCCACTTT
.	TRBJ2-3	TRBV19	.	CASSNILKDTQYF	TGTGCCAGTAGCAACATACTAAAGGATACGCAGTATTTT
once	TRBJ2-1	TRBV18	TRBD1	CASSRDRVSNEQFF	TGTGCCAGCTCACGCGACAGGGTAAGCAATGAGCAGTTCTTC
.	TRBJ1-5	TRBV28	.	CASSRRDRGNQPQHF	TGTGCCAGCAGTCGACGGGATCGGGGCAATCAGCCCCAGCATTTT
.	TRBJ1-1	TRBV11-2	TRBD1	CASSFDRGGNTEAFF	TGTGCCAGCAGCTTTGACAGGGGGGGGAACACTGAAGCTTTCTTT
.	TRBJ1-2	TRBV19	TRBD1	CASSMGTGLSGYTF	TGTGCCAGTAGTATGGGGACAGGGTTGAGTGGCTACACCTTC
.	TRBJ2-2	TRBV19	.	CASSTGQFFSSGELFF	TGTGCCAGTAGTACTGGACAGTTTTTTTCTTCCGGGGAGCTGTTTTTT
.	TRBJ1-1	TRBV12-5	TRBD1	CASAPSRGTEAFF	TGTGCTAGTGCCCCTAGCAGGGGGACTGAAGCTTTCTTT
.	TRBJ1-4	TRBV24-1	.	CATSVAGDDEKLFF	TGTGCCACCAGTGTGGCAGGGGACGATGAAAAACTGTTTTTT
.	TRBJ2-7	TRBV15	.	CATSSLYEQYF	TGTGCCACCAGCAGTCTATACGAGCAGTACTTC
.	TRBJ1-1	TRBV11-1	TRBD1	CASSLRQGGKAFF	TGTGCCAGCAGTCTGAGACAGGGAGGAAAAGCTTTCTTT
.	TRBJ2-7	TRBV6-5	.	CASRDLGAHAAEQYF	TGTGCCAGCAGAGATCTAGGGGCCCACGCTGCCGAGCAGTACTTC
.	TRBJ1-5	TRBV28	TRBD1	CASSGQGDQPQHF	TGTGCCAGCAGTGGACAGGGGGATCAGCCCCAGCATTTT
.	TRBJ2-1	TRBV7-9	TRBD2	CASSPSGFSSGVYNEQFF	TGTGCCAGCAGCCCCAGTGGGTTCTCTAGCGGGGTCTACAATGAGCAGTTCTTC
.	TRBJ2-7	TRBV21-1	.	CASSKALTRTCYEQYF	TGTGCCAGCAGCAAAGCTTTGACTAGGACGTGCTACGAGCAGTACTTC
.	TRBJ2-1	TRBV5-4	TRBD2	CASSLPLAGVGEQFF	TGTGCCAGCAGCTTACCGCTAGCGGGTGTCGGTGAGCAGTTCTTC